What follows is one T cell receptor (beta chain) and its context. Germline-derived CDR1 and CDR2 are SGHAT and FQNNGV. The CDR3 extends over 15 amino acids. Trimming took off 3 bases at V and 7 bases at J, with 18 bases between the two ends. RNA in amounts of roughly 0.5 to 1 ug was reverse transcribed with random hexamers. Amplification of TCR beta CDR3 used immunoSEQ multiplex PCR across 54 Vbeta and 13 Jbeta. TCRdb ran MiXCR on the immunoSEQ multiplex PCR reads and lists one entry per CDR3 protein. Of under 350,000 distinct CDR3 sequences in the sample, approximately 90% were seen once. The data stem from a study of CD8 T cells in Susac syndrome.

This receptor was obtained from a human donor with multiple sclerosis. The sample consisted of CD4+ T cells from PBMCs. The chain combines TRBV11-2 with TRBJ1-2; perhaps TRBD1 as D (6 bases). This chain's CDR3 is CASSLAQGPVTGYTF. CDR3 DNA: TGTGCCAGCAGCTTGGCCCAGGGGCCTGTAACTGGCTACACCTTC. Full variable domain (missing parts from reference TRBV11-2 and TRBJ1-2): EAGVAQSPRYKIIEKRQSVAFWCNPISGHATLYWYQQILGQGPKLLIQFQNNGVVDDSQLPKDRFSAERLKGVDSTLKIQPAKLEDSAVYLCASSLAQGPVTGYTFGSGTRLTVV.